This section outlines one TCR beta chain sequence together with its context. Recruited during active infection, patients (from Seattle) were subsequently followed longitudinally. Per the study methods: Estimation of nucleated cell counts was performed using reference gene primer amplification. Repertoires were generated with immunoSEQ multiplex PCR, while TCRdb's copy carries only in-frame clones and drops some. V, J and clone size reflect that table, while D and trimming were determined from the DNA. Among under 300,000 clones listed, around 90% were seen once. Trimming removed 6 bases from V and 3 bases from J; junction bases left unmatched: 10. The V gene's germline CDR1 is MRHNA and CDR2 SNTAGT. The CDR3 loop spans 16 amino acids. This entry is derived from a study of blood T cell repertoires in COVID-19. Study-wide background: Acute and convalescent COVID-19 samples came from the United States, Italy and Spain. Sources were T cells, B-cell-depleted T cells, or PBMCs; the material itself was cDNA or gDNA.

The chain uses TRBV6-4 and TRBJ2-2; 7 bases line up with TRBD2. Sequencing input: peripheral blood. The clonotype comes from a woman aged 55-69 years with COVID-19, enrolled during active disease. CDR3: CASSASGGGDTGELFF. The CDR3 DNA reads TGTGCCAGCAGCGCTTCCGGCGGGGGAGACACCGGGGAGCTGTTTTTT.